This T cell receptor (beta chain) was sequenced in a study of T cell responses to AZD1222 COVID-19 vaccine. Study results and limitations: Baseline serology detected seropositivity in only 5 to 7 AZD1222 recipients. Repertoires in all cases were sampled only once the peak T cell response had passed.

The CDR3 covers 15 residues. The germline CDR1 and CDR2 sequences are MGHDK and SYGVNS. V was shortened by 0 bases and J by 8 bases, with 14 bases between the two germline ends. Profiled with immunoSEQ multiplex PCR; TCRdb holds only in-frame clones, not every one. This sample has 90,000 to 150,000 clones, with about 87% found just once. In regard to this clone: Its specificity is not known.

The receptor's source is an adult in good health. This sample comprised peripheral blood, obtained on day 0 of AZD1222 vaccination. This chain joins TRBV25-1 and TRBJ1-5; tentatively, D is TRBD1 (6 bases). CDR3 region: CASSEYLQGSEPQHF. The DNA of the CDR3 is TGTGCCAGCAGTGAATATCTACAGGGAAGTGAGCCCCAGCATTTT.